A single sample gave rise to the 30 T cell receptor beta chains below, sequenced in a study of blood T cell repertoires in COVID-19. Only in-frame clones appear in the TCRdb table, and some are missing; sequencing was by immunoSEQ multiplex PCR. The sample shows about 160,000 clones, 65% to 85% of them seen only once. Sequenced: peripheral blood. These receptors all come from an elderly woman with active or convalescent COVID-19.

The V and J genes are TRBV6-5 and TRBJ2-1; 12 bases fit TRBD1. Trimming cost V 6 bases and J 9 bases; bases outside gene matches: 9. CDR3 length: 15 residues. In germline, CDR1 is MNHEY, CDR2 SVGAGI. The chain's CDR3 is CASSPGTGGWGEQFF. CDR3 nucleotides: TGTGCCAGCAGCCCCGGGACAGGGGGCTGGGGTGAGCAGTTCTTC.

V gene TRBV5-8 combines with J gene TRBJ1-1, with 10 bases matching TRBD1. Trimming took 3 bases from V and 3 from J; bases not matched to a gene: 2. This CDR3 comprises 14 residues. Germline values: CDR1 SGHTS, CDR2 YDEGEE. CDR3 loop: CASSWGTGDTEAFF. The CDR3 DNA reads as TGTGCCAGCAGCTGGGGGACAGGGGACACTGAAGCTTTCTTT. Full variable domain (missing parts from reference TRBV5-8 and TRBJ1-1): EAGVTQSPTHLIKTRGQQATLRCSPISGHTSVYWYQQALGLGLQFLLWYDEGEERNRGNFPPRFSGRQFPNYSSELNVNALELEDSALYLCASSWGTGDTEAFFGQGTRLTVV.

The V gene is TRBV10-1, the J gene TRBJ2-5, with a possible D match to TRBD1 (6 bases). The V gene's germline CDR1 is WNHNN and CDR2 SYGVQD (reference sequence). The CDR3 loop spans 14 amino acids. With 2 bases removed from V and 5 bases from J, the gap between germline ends came to 12 bases. The CDR3 reads CASSERGGRETQYF. The CDR3 nucleotides are TGCGCCAGCAGTGAGCGTGGGGGCCGGGAGACCCAGTACTTC.

The chain combines TRBV2 with TRBJ1-2, with TRBD1 matching over 7 bases. CDR1 SNHLY and CDR2 FYNNEI come from the germline V gene. V lost 6 bases, J lost 8 bases, and 9 bases stayed unmatched. The CDR3 sequence is 13 residues long. The CDR3 region is CASSGTAKGGYTF. For the CDR3, the DNA is TGTGCCAGCAGCGGGACAGCGAAGGGAGGCTACACCTTC. Full variable domain (remainder filled in from reference TRBV2 and TRBJ1-2): EPEVTQTPSHQVTQMGQEVILRCVPISNHLYFYWYRQILGQKVEFLVSFYNNEISEKSEIFDDQFSVERPDGSNFTLKIRSTKLEDSAMYFCASSGTAKGGYTFGSGTRLTVV.

The chain uses TRBV18 and TRBJ1-6; D is perhaps TRBD1 (6 bases). The V end lost 4 bases, the J end lost 7 bases, and 11 bases lay between the germline ends. There are 14 residues in the CDR3. Germline values: CDR1 KGHSH, CDR2 LQKENI. Written as DNA, the CDR3 is TGTGCCAGCTCACGGGGAGGGGGGAATTCACCCCTCCACTTT. Its translation is CASSRGGGNSPLHF.

The chain combines TRBV23-1 with TRBJ1-1; D possibly corresponds to TRBD1 (5 bases). TRBV23-1 is assigned to the ORF class and has an uncertain function. Trimming removed 2 bases from V and 4 bases from J, with 14 bases in between. This CDR3 spans 15 amino acids. CDR3 sequence reads: CASSQRQGGGTEAFF. CDR3 sequence (DNA): TGCGCCAGCAGTCAACGGCAGGGAGGAGGCACTGAAGCTTTCTTT.

The genes are TRBV11-2 and TRBJ2-1; possibly TRBD1 for D (5 bases). Between the trimmed V and J ends, which lost 3 bases and 8 bases, there was a span of 11 bases. CDR3 length equals 13 residues. Per germline, CDR1 SGHAT and CDR2 FQNNGV. In nucleotides, the CDR3 is TGTGCCAGCAGCTTTTCAGGGTCTGATGAGCAGTTCTTC. It is translated as CASSFSGSDEQFF.

The rearrangement links TRBV6-5 to TRBJ1-2; TRBD1 matches 9 bases. Per the germline V gene, CDR1 is MNHEY and CDR2 is SVGAGI. This CDR3 comprises 13 residues. With 4 bases clipped from V and 9 bases from J, the junction kept 6 bases outside the gene matches. The CDR3 sequence is CASSSRQGVRYTF. The DNA for the CDR3 is TGTGCCAGCAGTTCGCGACAGGGGGTTCGCTACACCTTC.

The V gene is TRBV7-2, the J gene TRBJ1-2; D gene ambiguous. V lost 0 bases and J lost 4, with 12 bases in between. Looked up from germline, CDR1 is SGHTA and CDR2 is FQGNSA. This CDR3 has 15 residues. CDR3 sequence: CASSLAYNSGYGYTF. The CDR3 coding sequence is TGTGCCAGCAGCTTAGCATATAACAGTGGCTATGGCTACACCTTC.

In this sample, this clone turned up once. J is TRBJ1-1 and V is TRBV18; D possibly corresponds to TRBD1 (6 bases). This CDR3 has 16 amino acids. Germline CDR1 KGHSH, CDR2 LQKENI. Trimming cost V 0 bases and J 3 bases, with 14 bases left between them. Here the CDR3 reads CASSPPRGGWDTEAFF. CDR3 bases: TGTGCCAGCTCACCACCGAGGGGGGGGTGGGACACTGAAGCTTTCTTT.

This chain connects TRBV6-7 to TRBJ2-7, with unresolved D. TRBV6-7 is an open reading frame whose function is uncertain. The V gene lost 0 bases and the J gene lost 3 bases, with 15 bases spanning the gap. The CDR3 length is 16 residues. This chain's CDR3 is CASSYSMGQTHYEQYF. The CDR3 nucleotides are TGTGCCAGCAGTTACTCGATGGGCCAAACACACTACGAGCAGTACTTC.

Remarks on this clone: This same CDR3 is encoded by further DNA sequences in the sample. The V and J genes are TRBV3-1 (or the pseudogene TRBV3-2) and TRBJ1-4, with 7 bases fitting TRBD1. Germline trimming cut 4 bases from V and 4 bases from J; bases unmatched to any gene: 6. Germline V CDR1 and CDR2: LGHDT, YNNKEL (reference sequence). This CDR3 contains 15 residues. The CDR3 is CASSRSGTDNEKLFF. DNA for the CDR3: TGTGCCAGCAGCCGCTCCGGGACAGATAATGAAAAACTGTTTTTT.

The J gene is TRBJ1-1, the V gene TRBV5-4; 7 nucleotides line up with TRBD1. Trimming cost V 3 bases and J 2 bases; bases outside gene matches: 7. In germline, CDR1 is SGHNT, CDR2 YYREEE (reference sequence). This CDR3 is 15 amino acids long. The CDR3 nucleotides are TGTGCCAGCAGCTCTCCGGGACAGATTAACACTGAAGCTTTCTTT. It codes for CASSSPGQINTEAFF.

The genes are TRBV14 and TRBJ1-2, with a weak D call TRBD1 (5 bases). Trimming removed 2 bases from V and 4 bases from J, with 11 bases in between. This CDR3 region has 14 residues. The V gene's germline CDR1 is SGHDN and CDR2 FVKESK. CDR3 sequence reads: CASSQNLGGYGYTF. The CDR3 DNA sequence: TGTGCCAGCAGCCAAAATCTGGGGGGCTATGGCTACACCTTC.

V and J are TRBV29-1 and TRBJ2-7; D gene unclear. Germline assignment: CDR1 SQVTM and CDR2 ANQGSEA. This CDR3 spans 12 amino acids. The V end was cut by 6 bases, the J end by 2 bases, with 11 bases between. CDR3 in DNA: TGCAGCGTAGCTTCTACCCCCTACGAGCAGTACTTC. Encoded protein: CSVASTPYEQYF.

The chain recombines TRBV6-2 or TRBV6-3 with TRBJ1-5; D possibly corresponds to TRBD1 (5 bases). The CDR3 has 16 amino acids. V lost 0 bases, J lost 3 bases, and 12 bases lay in between. CDR1 MNHEY and CDR2 SVGEGT come from the germline V gene. The CDR3 DNA is TGTGCCAGCAGTTACTCCGGGGGGTTAGTCAATCAGCCCCAGCATTTT. As protein: CASSYSGGLVNQPQHF.

The rearrangement uses TRBV5-1 and TRBJ2-5; 8 positions agree with TRBD1. With 4 bases clipped from V and 3 bases from J, the junction kept 8 bases outside the gene matches. CDR1 is SGHRS and CDR2 is YFSETQ in the germline V gene. The CDR3 runs to 15 residues. The CDR3 protein is CASSRDQGAKETQYF. CDR3 in DNA: TGCGCCAGCAGCAGAGACCAGGGGGCGAAAGAGACCCAGTACTTC.

The chain carries TRBV6-2 or TRBV6-3 and TRBJ2-7; D gene unclear. The CDR3 totals 13 residues. V lost 2 bases, J lost 2 bases, and 7 bases lay in between. Per the germline V gene, CDR1 is MNHEY and CDR2 is SVGEGT. This CDR3 reads CASSYDNPYEQYF. DNA of the CDR3: TGTGCCAGCAGTTACGACAATCCCTACGAGCAGTACTTC.

In its sample, this clone was seen a few times. The chain couples TRBV27 to TRBJ1-1; TRBD1 might be the D (6 bases). CDR3 length equals 14 residues. Germline V lookup: CDR1 MNHEY, CDR2 SMNVEV (reference sequence). The V and J ends lost 8 bases and 0 bases respectively, with 13 bases between them. CDR3 protein: CASGNREMNTEAFF. The CDR3 DNA follows: TGTGCCAGCGGAAACAGGGAAATGAACACTGAAGCTTTCTTT.

The chain uses TRBV6-2 or TRBV6-3 and TRBJ1-6; D remains unclear. In germline, CDR1 is MNHEY, CDR2 SVGEGT. The V end lost 4 bases, the J end lost 13 bases, and 8 bases lay between the germline ends. The CDR3 has 11 amino acids. CDR3 bases: TGTGCCAGCAGTTCCCCCGGGCCCCTCCACTTT. This codes for CASSSPGPLHF.

CDR3 DNA sequence: TGCGCCAGCAGCTTGAACAGGGGGGACACCGGGGAGCTGTTTTTT. Its protein is CASSLNRGDTGELFF. J is TRBJ2-2 and V is TRBV5-1; 8 nucleotides line up with TRBD1. The germline V gene has CDR1 SGHRS and CDR2 YFSETQ. The V gene end was trimmed by 1 base and the J gene end by 3 bases; junction bases not matched to a gene: 2. This CDR3 has 15 amino acids.

The chain links TRBV5-4 to TRBJ1-1; weak D call: TRBD1 (5 bases). The CDR3 extends over 13 amino acids. Germline CDR1 reads SGHNT; CDR2 reads YYREEE (reference sequence). The V end lost 0 bases, the J end lost 7 bases, and 10 bases lay between the germline ends. CDR3 DNA sequence: TGTGCCAGCAGCTTGGGGGCGGGGGATGAAGCTTTCTTT. Amino acid sequence: CASSLGAGDEAFF.

The rearrangement uses TRBV5-6 and TRBJ2-7, with 8 bases aligning to TRBD2. J was trimmed by 3 bases and V by 9 bases; bases with no gene match: 11. This CDR3 contains 14 residues. In germline, CDR1 is SGHDT, CDR2 YYEEEE. CDR3 in DNA: TGTGCCACCCGACCGGGGACTAGGATCTACGAGCAGTACTTC. Protein product: CATRPGTRIYEQYF.

The rearrangement uses TRBV10-2 and TRBJ2-1; 13 bases fit TRBD2. This CDR3 has 15 amino acids. Per germline, CDR1 WSHSY and CDR2 SAAADI. V lost 1 base, J lost 9 bases, and 3 bases stayed unmatched. CDR3 sequence (DNA): TGCGCCAGCAGTGAGTGGACTAGCGGGGGAGGTGAGCAGTTCTTC. This encodes CASSEWTSGGGEQFF.

The chain recombines TRBV6-2 or TRBV6-3 with TRBJ1-1, with a tentative D call TRBD1 (5 bases). Germline V CDR1 and CDR2: MNHEY, SVGEGT. Deletions cut 5 bases from V and 4 bases from J, with 17 bases between. The CDR3 length is 15 residues. CDR3 residues: CASSGARSGLTEAFF. The CDR3 DNA is TGTGCCAGCAGTGGGGCCCGGTCAGGGCTCACTGAAGCTTTCTTT.

This chain connects TRBV9 to TRBJ2-7; maybe TRBD2 (6 bases). Between the trimmed V and J ends, which lost 0 bases and 7 bases, there was a span of 11 bases. CDR1 is SGDLS, CDR2 YYNGEE, per germline. The CDR3 has 13 amino acids. The CDR3 DNA reads TGTGCCAGCAGCGTAGGGCCGGCGGGGGAGCAGTACTTC. This codes for CASSVGPAGEQYF.

This clone was counted at least ten times. The J gene is TRBJ2-3, the V gene TRBV6-2 or TRBV6-3, with TRBD2 matching over 8 bases. Germline V gives CDR1 MNHEY, CDR2 SVGEGT. CDR3 size: 16 residues. Trimming removed 5 bases from V and 2 bases from J; junction bases left unmatched: 9. The CDR3 spells CASSLFRGGDTDTQYF. The DNA of the CDR3 is TGTGCCAGCAGTCTATTCCGGGGGGGTGACACAGATACGCAGTATTTT.

The genes are TRBV7-3 and TRBJ1-1; D possibly corresponds to TRBD1 (5 bases). Germline CDR1 is SGHTA and CDR2 is FQGTGA. This CDR3 has 19 residues. V was trimmed by 2 bases and J by 2 bases, leaving 24 bases between them. This CDR3 is CASSLGGTAWSSPNTEAFF. The CDR3 DNA reads as TGTGCCAGCAGCTTAGGGGGGACGGCGTGGTCGTCCCCTAACACTGAAGCTTTCTTT.

This chain connects TRBV5-1 to TRBJ2-7; the D is unclear. The CDR3 is 15 residues long. V was pared by 4 bases and J by 0 bases, with 14 bases between. Germline lookup yields CDR1 SGHRS and CDR2 YFSETQ. The DNA of the CDR3 is TGCGCCAGCAGCCCTGGTGGGCAGAGCTCCTACGAGCAGTACTTC. It encodes CASSPGGQSSYEQYF. Full variable domain (missing parts from reference TRBV5-1 and TRBJ2-7): KAGVTQTPRYLIKTRGQQVTLSCSPISGHRSVSWYQQTPGQGLQFLFEYFSETQRNKGNFPGRFSGRQFSNSRSEMNVSTLELGDSALYLCASSPGGQSSYEQYFGPGTRLTVT.

The chain joins TRBV12-3 or TRBV12-4 to TRBJ1-5; D unresolved. The CDR3 totals 13 residues. V was shortened by 0 bases and J by 4 bases, with 4 bases between the two germline ends. CDR3 amino acids: CASSLAQNQPQHF. For the CDR3, the DNA is TGTGCCAGCAGTTTAGCACAGAATCAGCCCCAGCATTTT.